This T cell receptor beta chain was profiled in a study of blood T cells in healthy people across ages. For the second PCR, which ran for roughly 6 to 12 cycles, a sample-barcoded 5' primer and a J-beta primer mix were used. MiXCR was run by TCRdb on the 5' RACE reads, yielding one entry per CDR3 protein. In the table there are some 1 million distinct CDR3 sequences, 45% of which are singletons. Remarks on this clonotype: Its antigen is not known.

The CDR3 extends over 14 amino acids. Germline values: CDR1 SEHNR, CDR2 FQNEAQ (reference sequence). Trimming cost V 0 bases and J 6 bases, with 8 bases left between them. There were healthy Caucasian individuals from Russia, aged about 6 to 95, serving as donors. Regarding the study as a whole: As age increased, TCR beta diversity per million T cells fell in a roughly linear fashion.

The TCR originated in a woman in her sixties or seventies in good health. The material sequenced was blood. The chain recombines TRBV7-9 with TRBJ1-4; D is perhaps TRBD1 (5 bases). The CDR3 nucleotides read TGTGCCAGCAGCTTAGCAGGGGCGGATGAAAAACTGTTTTTT. This sequence encodes CASSLAGADEKLFF.